This entry is about one T cell receptor (beta chain). CDR1 is MNHNS, CDR2 SASEGT, per germline. The CDR3 is made up of 14 amino acids. The V and J ends lost 3 bases and 1 base, in that order; junction bases with no gene match: 2. This record belongs to a study of shared clonotypes between healthy human individuals. Study overall: Per donor, three plates held CD4 naive cells, three held CD4 memory, two held CD8 naive and one held CD8 memory.

Genomic DNA of every subset was divided equally among multiple immunoSEQ plates. Authors' processing steps: There were no quality scores in the junction-only immunoSEQ sequences, so filtering differed. The assay was immunoSEQ multiplex PCR, and TCRdb's table has in-frame clones only and misses some. V and J calls and clone size are as listed in that table; D and trimming were resolved from the DNA. The table lists roughly 1,000,000 clones, roughly 74% of them singletons. The sequencing input was memory CD4+ T cells from PBMCs. The subset is: CD45RA-negative fraction. The chain carries TRBV6-1 and TRBJ2-7; 8 bases are a match to TRBD2. The source of this sequence is a man aged 18 to 35 in good health. Some clones in this sample may be carry-over from other donors' samples. CDR3 in amino acids: CASSEGLGSYEQYF. In DNA, the CDR3 is TGTGCCAGCAGTGAGGGACTAGGATCCTACGAGCAGTACTTC.